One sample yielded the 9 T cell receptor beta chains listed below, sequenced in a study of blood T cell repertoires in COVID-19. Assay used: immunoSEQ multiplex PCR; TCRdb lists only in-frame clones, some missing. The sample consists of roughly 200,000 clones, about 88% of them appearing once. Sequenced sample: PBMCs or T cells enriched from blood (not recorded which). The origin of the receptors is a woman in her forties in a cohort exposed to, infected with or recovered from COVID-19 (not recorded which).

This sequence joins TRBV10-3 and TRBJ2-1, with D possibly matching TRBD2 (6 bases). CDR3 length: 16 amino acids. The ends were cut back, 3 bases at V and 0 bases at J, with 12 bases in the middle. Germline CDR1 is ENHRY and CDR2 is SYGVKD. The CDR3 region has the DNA TGTGCCATCAGTGACCTAGCGTCGAGCTCCTACAATGAGCAGTTCTTC. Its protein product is CAISDLASSSYNEQFF.

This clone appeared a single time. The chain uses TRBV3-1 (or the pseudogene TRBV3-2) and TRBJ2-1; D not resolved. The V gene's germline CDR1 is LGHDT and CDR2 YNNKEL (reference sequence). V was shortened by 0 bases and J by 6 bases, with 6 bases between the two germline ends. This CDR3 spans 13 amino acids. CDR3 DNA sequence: TGTGCCAGCAGCCAAGATCAGTCCAATGAGCAGTTCTTC. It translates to CASSQDQSNEQFF.

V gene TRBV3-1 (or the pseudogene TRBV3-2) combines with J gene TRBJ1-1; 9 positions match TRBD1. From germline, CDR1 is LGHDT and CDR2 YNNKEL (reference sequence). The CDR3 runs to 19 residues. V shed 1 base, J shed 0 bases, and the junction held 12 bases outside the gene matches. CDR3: CASSQAAGTGKAMNTEAFF. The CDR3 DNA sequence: TGTGCCAGCAGCCAAGCAGCAGGGACAGGGAAAGCCATGAACACTGAAGCTTTCTTT.

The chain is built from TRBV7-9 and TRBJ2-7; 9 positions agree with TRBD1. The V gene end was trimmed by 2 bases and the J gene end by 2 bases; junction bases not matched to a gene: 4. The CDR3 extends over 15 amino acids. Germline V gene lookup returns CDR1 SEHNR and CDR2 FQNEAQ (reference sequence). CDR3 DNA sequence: TGTGCCAGCAGCTTAAGTACAGGGGGCACCTACGAGCAGTACTTC. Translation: CASSLSTGGTYEQYF.

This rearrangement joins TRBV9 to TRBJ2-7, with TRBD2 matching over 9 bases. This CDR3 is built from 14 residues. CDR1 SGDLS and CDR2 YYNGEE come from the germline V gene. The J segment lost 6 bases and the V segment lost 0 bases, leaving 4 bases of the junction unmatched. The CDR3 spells CASSVGGRDGEQYF. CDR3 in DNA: TGTGCCAGCAGCGTAGGCGGGAGGGATGGCGAGCAGTACTTC.

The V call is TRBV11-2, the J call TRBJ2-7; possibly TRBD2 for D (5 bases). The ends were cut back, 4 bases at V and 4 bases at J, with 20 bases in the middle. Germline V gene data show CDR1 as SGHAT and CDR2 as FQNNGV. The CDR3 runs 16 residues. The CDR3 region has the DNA TGTGCCAGCAGCTCCTTGATGGGGAGTACATCATACGAGCAGTACTTC. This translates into CASSSLMGSTSYEQYF.

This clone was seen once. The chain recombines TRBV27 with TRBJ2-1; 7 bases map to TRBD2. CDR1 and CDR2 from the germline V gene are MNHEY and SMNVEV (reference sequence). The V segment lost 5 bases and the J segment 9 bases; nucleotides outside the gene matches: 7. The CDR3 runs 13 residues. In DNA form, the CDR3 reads TGTGCCAGCAGTCTCGGACTAGACGGTGAGCAGTTCTTC. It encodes CASSLGLDGEQFF.

DNA for the CDR3: TGTGCCAGCAGCCTACAGGGGGATCCCACCTACGAGCAGTACTTC. It specifies CASSLQGDPTYEQYF. The chain links TRBV27 to TRBJ2-7; 8 nucleotides align to TRBD1. Per the germline V gene, CDR1 is MNHEY and CDR2 is SMNVEV (reference sequence). The length of the CDR3 is 15 residues. With V trimmed by 6 bases and J by 2 bases, 9 bases remained unmatched.

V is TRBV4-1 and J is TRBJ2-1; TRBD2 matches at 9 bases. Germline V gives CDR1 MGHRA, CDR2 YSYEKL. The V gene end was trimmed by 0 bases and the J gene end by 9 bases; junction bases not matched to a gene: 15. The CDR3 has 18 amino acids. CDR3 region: CASSQDLGTSRKTAEQFF. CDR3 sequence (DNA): TGCGCCAGCAGCCAAGATCTCGGGACTAGCAGAAAAACAGCTGAGCAGTTCTTC.